This T cell receptor beta chain was obtained from a study of T cells in Graves' hyperthyroidism and ophthalmopathy. Notes on the study in general: Most thyroid clonotypes that were expanded above 0.001 also turned up in blood. Ophthalmopathy was predicted by the model a median of roughly 6.6 months ahead of onset.

The authors obtained PBMCs from around 10 ml of fresh peripheral blood. Trimming cost V 4 bases and J 4 bases; bases outside gene matches: 7. In germline, CDR1 is SGHKS, CDR2 YYEKEE (reference sequence). This CDR3 is built from 15 residues. Concerning this clonotype itself: Its target is not known.

TCR beta CDR3 regions were amplified from RNA transcripts. HTBI primers were the set used in a first-round RT-PCR of the TCR CDR3. In TCRdb, the multiplex PCR reads were re-called with MiXCR into one record per CDR3 protein. The repertoire holds almost 500,000 distinct CDR3 sequences, with under 25% as singletons. The chain has TRBV5-5 and TRBJ2-1; TRBD1 matches 8 bases. The clonotype originates from a woman aged 70-85 years with Graves' ophthalmopathy. Input material: blood. The chain's CDR3 is CASSPLTGEYNEQFF. Written as DNA, the CDR3 is TGTGCCAGCAGCCCACTGACAGGGGAATACAATGAGCAGTTCTTC.